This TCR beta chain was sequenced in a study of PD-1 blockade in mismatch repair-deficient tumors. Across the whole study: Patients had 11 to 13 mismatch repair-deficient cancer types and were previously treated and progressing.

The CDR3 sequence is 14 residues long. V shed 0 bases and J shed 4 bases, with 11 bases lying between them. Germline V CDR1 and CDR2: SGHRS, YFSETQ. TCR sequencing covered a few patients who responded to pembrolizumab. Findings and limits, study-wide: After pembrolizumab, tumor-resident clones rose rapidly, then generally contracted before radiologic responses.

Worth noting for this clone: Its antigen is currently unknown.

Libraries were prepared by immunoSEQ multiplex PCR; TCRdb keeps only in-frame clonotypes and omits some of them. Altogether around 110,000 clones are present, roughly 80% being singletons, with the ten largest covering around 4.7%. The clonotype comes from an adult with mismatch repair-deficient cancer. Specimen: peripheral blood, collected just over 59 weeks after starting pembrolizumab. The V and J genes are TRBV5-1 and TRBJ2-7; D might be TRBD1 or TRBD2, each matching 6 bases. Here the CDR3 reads CASSLGGGLYEQYF. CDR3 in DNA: TGCGCCAGCAGCTTGGGAGGGGGACTGTACGAGCAGTACTTC.